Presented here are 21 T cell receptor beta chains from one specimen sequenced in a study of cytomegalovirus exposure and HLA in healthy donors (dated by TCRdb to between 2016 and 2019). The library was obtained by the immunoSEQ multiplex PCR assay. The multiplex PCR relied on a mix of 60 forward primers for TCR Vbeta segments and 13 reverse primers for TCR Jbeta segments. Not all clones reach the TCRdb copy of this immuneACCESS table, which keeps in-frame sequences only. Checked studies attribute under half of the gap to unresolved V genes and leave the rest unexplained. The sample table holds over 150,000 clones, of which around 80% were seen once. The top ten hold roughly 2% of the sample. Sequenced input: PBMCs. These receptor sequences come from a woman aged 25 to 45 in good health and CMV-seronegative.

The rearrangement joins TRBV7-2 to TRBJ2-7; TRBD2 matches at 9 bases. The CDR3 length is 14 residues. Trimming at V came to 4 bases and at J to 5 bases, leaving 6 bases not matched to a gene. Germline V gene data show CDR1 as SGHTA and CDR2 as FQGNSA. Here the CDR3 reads CASSSRGGANEQYF. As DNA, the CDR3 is TGTGCCAGCAGCTCACGCGGGGGGGCGAACGAGCAGTACTTC. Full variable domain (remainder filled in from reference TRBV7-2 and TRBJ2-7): GAGVSQSPSNKVTEKGKDVELRCDPISGHTALYWYRQSLGQGLEFLIYFQGNSAPDKSGLPSDRFSAERTGGSVSTLTIQRTQQEDSAVYLCASSSRGGANEQYFGPGTRLTVT.

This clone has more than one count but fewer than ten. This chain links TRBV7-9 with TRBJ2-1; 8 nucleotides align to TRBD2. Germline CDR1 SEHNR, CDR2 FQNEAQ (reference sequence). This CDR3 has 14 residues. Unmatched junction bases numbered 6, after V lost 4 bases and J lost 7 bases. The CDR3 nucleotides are TGTGCCAGCAGCTCGGGAGCGGGAGTTAATGAGCAGTTCTTC. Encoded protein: CASSSGAGVNEQFF.

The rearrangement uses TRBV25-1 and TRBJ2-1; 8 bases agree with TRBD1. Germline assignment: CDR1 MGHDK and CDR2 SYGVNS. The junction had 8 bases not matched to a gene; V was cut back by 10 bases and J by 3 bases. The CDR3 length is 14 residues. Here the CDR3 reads CATRAGTGYNEQFF. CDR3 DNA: TGTGCCACCCGGGCCGGGACAGGCTACAATGAGCAGTTCTTC. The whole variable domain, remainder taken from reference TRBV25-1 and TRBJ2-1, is EADIYQTPRYLVIGTGKKITLECSQTMGHDKMYWYQQDPGMELHLIHYSYGVNSTEKGDLSSESTVSRIRTEHFPLTLESARPSHTSQYLCATRAGTGYNEQFFGPGTRLTVL.

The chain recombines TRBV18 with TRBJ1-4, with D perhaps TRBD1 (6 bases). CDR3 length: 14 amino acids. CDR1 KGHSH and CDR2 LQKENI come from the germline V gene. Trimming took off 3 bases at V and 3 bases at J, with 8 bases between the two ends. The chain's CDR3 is CASSPDSSNEKLFF. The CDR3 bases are TGTGCCAGCTCACCGGACAGCTCTAATGAAAAACTGTTTTTT.

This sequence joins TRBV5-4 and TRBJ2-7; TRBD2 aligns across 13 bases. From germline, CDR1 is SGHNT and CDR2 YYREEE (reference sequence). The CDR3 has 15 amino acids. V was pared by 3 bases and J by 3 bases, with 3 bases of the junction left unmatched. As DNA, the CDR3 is TGTGCCAGCAGCTCCGGACTAGCGGGAGACTACGAGCAGTACTTC. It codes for CASSSGLAGDYEQYF. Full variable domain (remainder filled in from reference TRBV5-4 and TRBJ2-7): ETGVTQSPTHLIKTRGQQVTLRCSSQSGHNTVSWYQQALGQGPQFIFQYYREEENGRGNFPPRFSGLQFPNYSSELNVNALELDDSALYLCASSSGLAGDYEQYFGPGTRLTVT.

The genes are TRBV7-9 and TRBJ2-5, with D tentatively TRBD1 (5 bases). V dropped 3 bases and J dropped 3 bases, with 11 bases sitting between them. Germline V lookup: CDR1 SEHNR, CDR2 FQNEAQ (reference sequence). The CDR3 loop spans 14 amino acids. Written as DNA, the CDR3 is TGTGCCAGCAGCTTGGGGCTAAGTAAAGAGACCCAGTACTTC. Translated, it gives CASSLGLSKETQYF.

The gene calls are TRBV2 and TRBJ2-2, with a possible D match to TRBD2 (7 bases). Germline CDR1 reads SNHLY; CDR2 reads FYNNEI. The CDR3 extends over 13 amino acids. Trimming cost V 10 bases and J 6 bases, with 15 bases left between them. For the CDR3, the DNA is TGTGCCACCAGGGAGGGGGGGTCCGGGGAGCTGTTTTTT. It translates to CATREGGSGELFF.

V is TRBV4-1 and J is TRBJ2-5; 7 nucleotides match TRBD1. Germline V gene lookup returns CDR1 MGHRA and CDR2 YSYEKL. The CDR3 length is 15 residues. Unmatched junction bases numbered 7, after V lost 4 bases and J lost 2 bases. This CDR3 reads CASSPGWGQQETQYF. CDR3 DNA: TGCGCCAGCAGCCCTGGGTGGGGACAGCAAGAGACCCAGTACTTC.

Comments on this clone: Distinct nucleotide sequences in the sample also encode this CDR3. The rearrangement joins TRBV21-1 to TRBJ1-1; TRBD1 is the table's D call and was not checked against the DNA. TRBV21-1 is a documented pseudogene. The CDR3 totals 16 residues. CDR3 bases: TGTGCCAGCAGCAAAAGGTGTCGACAGGGTCGACCTGAAGCTTTCTTT. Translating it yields CASSKRCRQGRPEAFF.

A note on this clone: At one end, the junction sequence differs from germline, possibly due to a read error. Here the CDR3 DNA reads TGTTCCAGCAGCTCGGGACAAGATGGCTACACCTTC. It translates to CSSSSGQDGYTF. The chain recombines TRBV7-9 with TRBJ1-2, with a tentative D call TRBD1 (6 bases). The CDR3 is 12 amino acids. CDR1 is SEHNR and CDR2 is FQNEAQ in the germline V gene (reference sequence). Based on the CDR3 plus reference TRBV7-9 and TRBJ1-2, the full variable domain is DTGVSQNPRHKITKRGQNVTFRCDPISEHNRLYWYRQTLGQGPEFLTYFQNEAQLEKSRLLSDRFSAERPKGSFSTLEIQRTEQGDSAMYLCSSSSGQDGYTFGSGTRLTVV.

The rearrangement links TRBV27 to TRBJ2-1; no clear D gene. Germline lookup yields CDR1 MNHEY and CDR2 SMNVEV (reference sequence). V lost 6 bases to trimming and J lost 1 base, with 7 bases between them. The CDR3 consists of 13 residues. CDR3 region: CASSPMSYNEQFF. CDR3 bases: TGTGCCAGCAGCCCTATGTCCTACAATGAGCAGTTCTTC.

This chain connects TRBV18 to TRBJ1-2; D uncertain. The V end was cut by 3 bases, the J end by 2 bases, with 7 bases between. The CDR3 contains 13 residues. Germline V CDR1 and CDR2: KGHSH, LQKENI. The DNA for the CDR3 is TGTGCCAGCTCACCGTCGGAGAACTATGGCTACACCTTC. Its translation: CASSPSENYGYTF. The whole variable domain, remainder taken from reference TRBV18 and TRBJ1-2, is NAGVMQNPRHLVRRRGQEARLRCSPMKGHSHVYWYRQLPEEGLKFMVYLQKENIIDESGMPKERFSAEFPKEGPSILRIQQVVRGDSAAYFCASSPSENYGYTFGSGTRLTVV.

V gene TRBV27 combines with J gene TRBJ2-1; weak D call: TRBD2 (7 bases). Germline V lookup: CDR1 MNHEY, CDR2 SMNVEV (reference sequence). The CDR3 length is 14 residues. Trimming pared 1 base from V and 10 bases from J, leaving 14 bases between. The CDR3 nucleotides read TGTGCCAGCAGTTTATGGGGGGGGGCCGGGGAGCAGTTCTTC. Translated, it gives CASSLWGGAGEQFF.

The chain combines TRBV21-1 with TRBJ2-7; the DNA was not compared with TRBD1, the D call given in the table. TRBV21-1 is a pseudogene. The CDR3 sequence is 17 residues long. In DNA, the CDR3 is TGTGCCAGCAGCAAAGATCCTGCGACAGGGGCGAATGGCGAGCAGTACTTC. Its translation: CASSKDPATGANGEQYF.

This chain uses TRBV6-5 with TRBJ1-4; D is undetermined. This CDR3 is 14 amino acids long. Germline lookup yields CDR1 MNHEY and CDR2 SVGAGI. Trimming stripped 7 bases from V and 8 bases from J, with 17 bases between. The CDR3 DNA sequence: TGTGCCAGCACCGTACGGGGAGGGTACGAAAAACTGTTTTTT. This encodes CASTVRGGYEKLFF.

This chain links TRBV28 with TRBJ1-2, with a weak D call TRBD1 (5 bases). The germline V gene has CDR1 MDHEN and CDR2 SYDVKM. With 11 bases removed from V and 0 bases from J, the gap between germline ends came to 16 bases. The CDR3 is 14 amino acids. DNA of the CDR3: TGTGCCCTTGGTGTGGCAGGGACTAACTATGGCTACACCTTC. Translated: CALGVAGTNYGYTF.

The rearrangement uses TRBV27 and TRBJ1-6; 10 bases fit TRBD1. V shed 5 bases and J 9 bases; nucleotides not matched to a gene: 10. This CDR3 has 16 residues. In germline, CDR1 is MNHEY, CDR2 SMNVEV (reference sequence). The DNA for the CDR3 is TGTGCCAGCAGTGCCTATCCGGGACAGGGGACTTCACCCCTCCACTTT. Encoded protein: CASSAYPGQGTSPLHF.

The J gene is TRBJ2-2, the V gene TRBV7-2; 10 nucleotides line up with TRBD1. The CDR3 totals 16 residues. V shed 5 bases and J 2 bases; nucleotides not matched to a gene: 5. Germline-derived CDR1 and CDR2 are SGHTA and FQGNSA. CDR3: CASSHLTGGNTGELFF. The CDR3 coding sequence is TGTGCCAGCAGCCACCTGACAGGGGGCAACACCGGGGAGCTGTTTTTT.

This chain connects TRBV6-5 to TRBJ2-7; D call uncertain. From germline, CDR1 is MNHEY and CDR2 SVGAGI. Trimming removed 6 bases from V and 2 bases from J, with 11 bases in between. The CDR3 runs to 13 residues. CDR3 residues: CASRGFLAYEQYF. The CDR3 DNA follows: TGTGCCAGCAGGGGCTTCCTGGCCTACGAGCAGTACTTC.

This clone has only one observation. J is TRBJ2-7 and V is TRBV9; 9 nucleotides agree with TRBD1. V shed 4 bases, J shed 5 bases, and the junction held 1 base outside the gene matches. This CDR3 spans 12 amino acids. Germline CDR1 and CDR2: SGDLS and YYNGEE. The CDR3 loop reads CASSWTGDEQYF. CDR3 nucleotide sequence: TGTGCCAGCAGCTGGACAGGGGACGAGCAGTACTTC.

As DNA, the CDR3 is TGTGCCAGCACTCGGGTCGGGACAGGGCCTTTCCATGAGCAGTTCTTC. This gives the protein CASTRVGTGPFHEQFF. The chain couples TRBV28 to TRBJ2-1; 9 bases line up with TRBD1. The CDR3 runs 16 residues. Per germline, CDR1 MDHEN and CDR2 SYDVKM. Trimming removed 7 bases from V and 8 bases from J; junction bases left unmatched: 15.